These 30 T cell receptor beta chains originate from one sample sequenced in a study of T cells after yellow fever vaccination (dated by TCRdb to about 2019). The treatment or condition label of this sample denotes: live attenuated yellow fever vaccine strain. Receptor libraries were prepared by 5' RACE. The instrument given in TCRdb is Illumina NovaSeq 6000. TCRdb itself trimmed the public reads at Q25 with fastp, ran MiXCR and retained productive beta chains. Under each unique CDR3 protein, matching rows form one entry showing the most common genes and DNA. Present in this sample are hundreds of thousands of distinct CDR3 sequences, 3.6% of which were seen just once. The ten largest clones capture about a quarter of the sample. The sequences come from PBMCs, collected on the day of the yellow fever booster vaccination. The receptors stem from a man between 18 and 35 years old who received the YFV17D yellow fever vaccine.

This clonotype has only a few counts. The CDR3 is CASSRGAGGYNEQFF. The CDR3 nucleotides read TGTGCCAGCAGCCGCGGGGCGGGGGGGTACAATGAGCAGTTCTTC. V gene TRBV14 combines with J gene TRBJ2-1; 9 positions agree with TRBD2. CDR1 is SGHDN, CDR2 FVKESK, per germline. The CDR3 is 15 residues long. The V gene end was trimmed by 4 bases and the J gene end by 4 bases; junction bases not matched to a gene: 5.

This clonotype was picked up a small number of times. The CDR3 sequence is CSAVLTGTQGGYTF. The CDR3 DNA reads as TGCAGTGCTGTCCTAACAGGAACCCAGGGGGGCTACACCTTC. V is TRBV20-1 and J is TRBJ1-2; TRBD1 is a possible D gene (6 bases). The CDR3 extends over 14 amino acids. V gave up 5 bases and J gave up 8 bases, with 21 bases separating them. Germline-derived CDR1 and CDR2 are DFQATT and SNEGSKA (reference sequence).

This clonotype was seen only a few times. The genes are TRBV7-2 and TRBJ2-5, with 9 nucleotides matching TRBD2. Trimming cost V 3 bases and J 5 bases; bases outside gene matches: 7. There are 15 residues in the CDR3. Per germline, CDR1 SGHTA and CDR2 FQGNSA. CDR3 nucleotides: TGTGCCAGCAGCTTTTCTAGCGGGGAATATGAGACCCAGTACTTC. This sequence encodes CASSFSSGEYETQYF.

This clonotype has more than one count but fewer than ten. This chain joins TRBV7-2 and TRBJ1-1; tentative D call: TRBD1 (5 bases). The V gene's germline CDR1 is SGHTA and CDR2 FQGNSA. The CDR3 has 14 residues. With 5 bases removed from V and 1 base from J, the gap between germline ends came to 11 bases. As DNA, the CDR3 is TGTGCCAGCAGCAACCGCGGACAGAACACTGAAGCTTTCTTT. Translating it yields CASSNRGQNTEAFF.

This clonotype was picked up many times. J is TRBJ2-3 and V is TRBV20-1; TRBD1 aligns across 9 bases. V was clipped by 1 base and J by 4 bases; unmatched bases: 0. Germline lookup yields CDR1 DFQATT and CDR2 SNEGSKA (reference sequence). CDR3 size: 13 residues. Written as DNA, the CDR3 is TGCAGTGCTAGAGGGGACAGGGCAGATACGCAGTATTTT. It is translated as CSARGDRADTQYF.

This clonotype was seen many times. The chain couples TRBV3-1 to TRBJ1-1, with D maybe TRBD1 (6 bases). This CDR3 spans 15 amino acids. V was trimmed by 0 bases and J by 3 bases, leaving 11 bases between them. Germline loops: CDR1 LGHDT, CDR2 YNNKEL (reference sequence). CDR3 nucleotide sequence: TGTGCCAGCAGCCAAGATTTAAAGGGGGACACTGAAGCTTTCTTT. Its translation: CASSQDLKGDTEAFF.

J is TRBJ2-5 and V is TRBV2; D not resolved. The CDR3 totals 14 residues. Germline V lookup: CDR1 SNHLY, CDR2 FYNNEI. Trimming removed 1 base at V and 2 bases at J, with 8 bases between. CDR3 in amino acids: CASSEETLQETQYF. The CDR3 DNA is TGTGCCAGCAGTGAAGAAACGTTACAAGAGACCCAGTACTTC. The full variable domain, with the rest looked up from reference TRBV2 and TRBJ2-5, is EPEVTQTPSHQVTQMGQEVILRCVPISNHLYFYWYRQILGQKVEFLVSFYNNEISEKSEIFDDQFSVERPDGSNFTLKIRSTKLEDSAMYFCASSEETLQETQYFGPGTRLLVL.

This clonotype was seen only a few times. The J gene is TRBJ2-2, the V gene TRBV30, with 8 positions matching TRBD1. This CDR3 has 17 residues. Trimming took 1 base from V and 3 from J; bases not matched to a gene: 10. Looked up from germline, CDR1 is GTSNPN and CDR2 is SVGIG (reference sequence). The CDR3 protein is CAWSGPGGAVYTGELFF. The CDR3, as DNA: TGTGCCTGGAGTGGCCCAGGGGGCGCGGTTTACACCGGGGAGCTGTTTTTT.

This chain connects TRBV30 to TRBJ1-3; D is uncertain. V lost 4 bases and J 0 bases, leaving 10 bases between the germline ends. The CDR3 runs to 14 residues. CDR1 is GTSNPN and CDR2 is SVGIG in the germline V gene (reference sequence). In DNA form, the CDR3 reads TGTGCCTGGAAGACGAAGGGCTCTGGAAACACCATATATTTT. The encoded protein is CAWKTKGSGNTIYF. Combining the CDR3 with reference TRBV30 and TRBJ1-3 gives the whole variable domain SQTIHQWPATLVQPVGSPLSLECTVEGTSNPNLYWYRQAAGRGLQLLFYSVGIGQISSEVPQNLSASRPQDRQFILSSKKLLLSDSGFYLCAWKTKGSGNTIYFGEGSWLTVV.

V gene TRBV18 combines with J gene TRBJ1-5; 7 nucleotides match TRBD1. Germline lookup yields CDR1 KGHSH and CDR2 LQKENI. CDR3 size: 17 residues. V lost 4 bases and J lost 3; bases outside the gene matches: 12. CDR3 sequence reads: CASSLLSGTATNQPQHF. The CDR3 region has the DNA TGTGCCAGCTCACTATTATCCGGGACAGCCACCAATCAGCCCCAGCATTTT.

This clonotype was seen only a few times. The chain links TRBV12-3 or TRBV12-4 to TRBJ1-1, with TRBD1 matching over 7 bases. Germline trimming cut 7 bases from V and 8 bases from J; bases unmatched to any gene: 13. The length of the CDR3 is 14 residues. CDR3 sequence reads: CASNGDSWPTEAFF. CDR3 nucleotide sequence: TGTGCCAGCAATGGGGACAGCTGGCCTACAGAAGCTTTCTTT.

This clonotype turned up a few times. The chain joins TRBV4-3 to TRBJ1-1; D is unresolved. The CDR3 spans 17 residues. Germline V gene sequence: CDR1 LGHNA, CDR2 YSLEER. Trimming pared 0 bases from V and 10 bases from J, leaving 24 bases between. Here the CDR3 DNA reads TGCGCCAGCAGCCAAGAATACGGCACGGGATTGGTTCAGAGAGCTTTCTTT. Protein: CASSQEYGTGLVQRAFF.

This clonotype has a count of ten or more. The V call is TRBV7-2, the J call TRBJ1-1, with D perhaps TRBD1 (6 bases). This CDR3 has 14 residues. Germline V gives CDR1 SGHTA, CDR2 FQGNSA. Between the trimmed V and J ends, which lost 5 bases and 3 bases, there was a span of 13 bases. The chain's CDR3 is CASSAGGGHTEAFF. Written as DNA, the CDR3 is TGTGCCAGCAGCGCCGGAGGGGGGCACACTGAAGCTTTCTTT.

This clonotype was observed at least ten times. This chain uses TRBV9 with TRBJ1-2; no clear D. Per the germline V gene, CDR1 is SGDLS and CDR2 is YYNGEE. The CDR3 runs 14 residues. V lost 3 bases and J 2 bases, leaving 11 bases between the germline ends. CDR3 loop: CASSANLGNYGYTF. Here the CDR3 DNA reads TGTGCCAGCAGCGCCAACCTAGGAAACTATGGCTACACCTTC.

The V and J genes are TRBV4-1 and TRBJ1-3, with a tentative D call TRBD1 (5 bases). Germline V gene data show CDR1 as MGHRA and CDR2 as YSYEKL. CDR3 length: 17 residues. V lost 3 bases and J lost 0, with 15 bases in between. The CDR3 DNA follows: TGCGCCAGCAGCCAGGGGGTCCTTTCGCCCTCTGGAAACACCATATATTTT. This gives the protein CASSQGVLSPSGNTIYF.

This clonotype was counted at least ten times. This rearrangement joins TRBV5-1 to TRBJ1-1, with D uncertain. The germline gives CDR1 SGHRS, CDR2 YFSETQ. There are 14 residues in the CDR3. With 7 bases removed from V and 0 bases from J, the gap between germline ends came to 13 bases. The CDR3 sequence: CASALGQLNTEAFF. The CDR3 coding sequence is TGCGCCAGCGCGCTAGGGCAGTTGAACACTGAAGCTTTCTTT.

This clonotype was observed at least ten times. The genes are TRBV9 and TRBJ2-7, with D possibly being TRBD1 or TRBD2 (7 bases each). CDR3 length: 14 amino acids. V was shortened by 0 bases and J by 3 bases, with 10 bases between the two germline ends. Germline values: CDR1 SGDLS, CDR2 YYNGEE. In nucleotides, the CDR3 is TGTGCCAGCAGCGTAGCAGGGGGGGTCTACGAGCAGTACTTC. Translated: CASSVAGGVYEQYF.

Many counts were recorded for this clonotype. V and J are TRBV29-1 and TRBJ2-3; D is perhaps TRBD1 (5 bases). This CDR3 spans 14 amino acids. Germline lookup yields CDR1 SQVTM and CDR2 ANQGSEA. Trimming cost V 7 bases and J 3 bases, with 17 bases left between them. The CDR3 region has the DNA TGCAGCGCCCGCCGGCAGGGAATTACAGATACGCAGTATTTT. Translated: CSARRQGITDTQYF.

Only one count was recorded for this clonotype. Here the CDR3 DNA reads TGTGCCAGCACCGGGGGCGGGGGCGGGACCCAGTACTTC. It translates to CASTGGGGGTQYF. The rearrangement joins TRBV7-2 to TRBJ2-5, with a weak D call TRBD2 (7 bases). V was cut by 7 bases and J by 7 bases, with 16 bases left in between. Germline V gives CDR1 SGHTA, CDR2 FQGNSA. The CDR3 is 13 amino acids.

This clonotype was seen at least ten times. The genes are TRBV7-2 and TRBJ2-3; D possibly corresponds to TRBD2 (5 bases). Germline V gives CDR1 SGHTA, CDR2 FQGNSA. The CDR3 loop spans 15 amino acids. V was shortened by 5 bases and J by 0 bases, with 12 bases between the two germline ends. The CDR3 DNA follows: TGTGCCAGCAGCCCACCGAGGGTGAGCACAGATACGCAGTATTTT. As protein: CASSPPRVSTDTQYF.

In its sample, this clonotype was seen a few times. V and J are TRBV2 and TRBJ1-1; D unclear. V lost 4 bases and J lost 1, with 10 bases in between. This CDR3 has 14 amino acids. Germline assignment: CDR1 SNHLY and CDR2 FYNNEI. CDR3 DNA sequence: TGTGCCAGCAGTGGGGCATATCAGAACACTGAAGCTTTCTTT. Its protein product is CASSGAYQNTEAFF.

This chain uses TRBV9 with TRBJ2-7; tentatively, D is TRBD2 (7 bases). The germline gives CDR1 SGDLS, CDR2 YYNGEE. Deletions cut 0 bases from V and 10 bases from J, with 11 bases between. CDR3 length: 12 residues. In nucleotides, the CDR3 is TGTGCCAGCAGCGTAGAGGGGGGGACCCAGTACGTC. Translating gives CASSVEGGTQYV.

In this sample, this clonotype turned up a few times. The chain employs TRBV12-3 or TRBV12-4 and TRBJ2-7, with a weak D call TRBD1 (5 bases). The CDR3 spans 15 residues. Trimming left V 1 base short and J 5 bases short, with 15 bases between. Written as DNA, the CDR3 is TGTGCCAGCAGTTTAGGCCAGACTCTAGGGGACGAGCAGTACGTC. Encoded protein: CASSLGQTLGDEQYV.

The rearrangement joins TRBV2 to TRBJ2-5; D might be TRBD1 or TRBD2, each matching 6 bases. The CDR3 length is 15 residues. Germline loops: CDR1 SNHLY, CDR2 FYNNEI. V was shortened by 4 bases and J by 5 bases, with 17 bases between the two germline ends. The CDR3 sequence is CASSVPRGLRETQYF. CDR3 coding DNA: TGTGCCAGCAGTGTTCCCAGGGGACTTCGGGAGACCCAGTACTTC.

This clonotype was counted many times. The CDR3 loop reads CASSFTGDTEAFF. The DNA for the CDR3 is TGCGCCAGCAGCTTTACAGGGGACACTGAAGCTTTCTTT. The J gene is TRBJ1-1, the V gene TRBV5-1, with 7 bases that match TRBD1. Looked up from germline, CDR1 is SGHRS and CDR2 is YFSETQ. Trimming removed 2 bases from V and 3 bases from J; junction bases left unmatched: 1. This CDR3 has 13 residues.

This clonotype was counted only a few times. The J gene is TRBJ2-2, the V gene TRBV28; a possible D gene is TRBD2 (6 bases). The germline gives CDR1 MDHEN, CDR2 SYDVKM. CDR3 length equals 15 residues. Trimming left V 2 bases short and J 3 bases short, with 10 bases between. DNA for the CDR3: TGTGCCAGCAGTTTACCAGGAGGGCACACCGGGGAGCTGTTTTTT. This gives the protein CASSLPGGHTGELFF.

V is TRBV5-1 and J is TRBJ2-1, with a possible D match to TRBD1 (6 bases). Trimming took off 4 bases at V and 0 bases at J, with 14 bases between the two ends. Per germline, CDR1 SGHRS and CDR2 YFSETQ. This CDR3 is built from 16 residues. CDR3 sequence (DNA): TGCGCCAGCAGCCCCGGGGCGGACAGCTCCTACAATGAGCAGTTCTTC. Its translation is CASSPGADSSYNEQFF.

Ten or more counts support this clonotype. V usage is TRBV6-5 and J usage is TRBJ2-3; D is uncertain. The CDR3 is 14 amino acids. V shed 4 bases and J shed 1 base, with 9 bases lying between them. Germline V lookup: CDR1 MNHEY, CDR2 SVGAGI. In DNA form, the CDR3 reads TGTGCCAGCAGTTCCCCGGCCCGCACAGATACGCAGTATTTT. It is translated as CASSSPARTDTQYF.

This clonotype appeared many times. The chain carries TRBV3-1 and TRBJ2-7; D is ambiguous. The germline V and J ends were trimmed by 0 bases and 3 bases, with 9 bases remaining between them. The CDR3 loop spans 14 amino acids. Germline V lookup: CDR1 LGHDT, CDR2 YNNKEL (reference sequence). The CDR3 sequence: CASSQDLRIYEQYF. DNA for the CDR3: TGTGCCAGCAGCCAAGATTTAAGAATCTACGAGCAGTACTTC.

This clonotype was observed a handful of times. The V and J genes are TRBV12-3 or TRBV12-4 and TRBJ1-5; 7 bases align to TRBD1. After removal of 6 bases from V and 5 bases from J, the junction contained 7 bases not matched to a gene. CDR3 length: 14 amino acids. In DNA form, the CDR3 reads TGTGCCAGCAGCCTCCGGGACAGCTATCAGCCCCAGCATTTT. This translates into CASSLRDSYQPQHF.